The subject of this entry is one T cell receptor (beta chain). These data come from a study of T cells expressing NK-cell markers. Turning to the study itself: Sequencing of TCR beta repertoires drew on sorted CD3+CD56+NKG2C+, CD3+CD56+NKG2C- and CD3+CD56-NKG2C+ T cells.

CDR1 and CDR2 from the germline V gene are MNHNS and SASEGT. This CDR3 region has 13 residues. For TCR beta, cDNA was produced by 5'RACE template switching with UMIs. TCRdb re-called the 5' RACE reads; one entry per CDR3 protein, DNA not given. The listing records 350,000 to 500,000 distinct CDR3 sequences. Sequencing input: blood T cells: a sorted CD56 or NKG2C T cell subset, CD4+ or CD8+ T cells, or bulk PBMC T cells (not recorded which). The V gene is TRBV6-1, the J gene TRBJ2-5; with no DNA, the TCRdb D assignment of TRBD1 cannot be verified. This TCR was sampled from a woman aged 18-70 years in good health. CDR3 amino acids: CASSDRGGETQYF.